This T cell receptor (beta chain) is drawn from a study of high-grade serous ovarian cancer treatment subgroups. The table came from immunoSEQ multiplex PCR; TCRdb's copy has only in-frame clones and leaves some out. The table includes about 15,000 clones, 86% detected once. The germline V gene has CDR1 LNHDA and CDR2 SQIVND (reference sequence). The V gene end was trimmed by 8 bases and the J gene end by 3 bases; junction bases not matched to a gene: 7. CDR3 size: 14 residues. Tumor samples were obtained before definitive surgery or chemotherapy. The sequence derives from a human donor with high-grade serous ovarian cancer. The J gene is TRBJ2-4, the V gene TRBV19, with 7 bases aligning to TRBD1. Material for sequencing was tumor tissue. In DNA, the CDR3 is TGTGCCAGTTCCGACAGGGTGGGCAAAAACATTCAGTACTTC. Its translation: CASSDRVGKNIQYF.